One and the same sample provided the 9 T cell receptor beta chains below, sequenced in a study of cytomegalovirus exposure and HLA in healthy donors. PCR primers comprised 60 Vbeta and 13 Jbeta primers. Clones were sequenced by immunoSEQ multiplex PCR, and TCRdb holds only the in-frame ones, with some missing. The repertoire holds 130,000 to 150,000 clones, with roughly three quarters as singletons. Specimen: PBMCs. Receptor source: a male donor in good health and CMV-seronegative.

In this sample, this clone turned up once. V gene TRBV27 combines with J gene TRBJ2-5, with D possibly matching TRBD2 (5 bases). Trimming removed 3 bases at V and 5 bases at J, with 13 bases between. Germline lookup yields CDR1 MNHEY and CDR2 SMNVEV (reference sequence). The CDR3 is 14 residues long. CDR3 protein: CASSFLGEGETQYF. In DNA, the CDR3 is TGTGCCAGCAGTTTTTTGGGAGAGGGCGAGACCCAGTACTTC.

V usage is TRBV7-2 and J usage is TRBJ2-7; D ambiguous. This CDR3 has 14 amino acids. Germline CDR1 SGHTA, CDR2 FQGNSA. The V end was cut by 5 bases, the J end by 6 bases, with 17 bases between. DNA for the CDR3: TGTGCCAGCAGCCTCTCCGTGTCCCTCGGCGAGCAGTACTTC. Translation: CASSLSVSLGEQYF.

In DNA, the CDR3 is TGTGCCAGCAGCTCGGGACAGCTCTGTGGCTACACCTTC. As protein: CASSSGQLCGYTF. V usage is TRBV5-6 and J usage is TRBJ1-2; TRBD1 matches 7 bases. This CDR3 has 13 amino acids. Looked up from germline, CDR1 is SGHDT and CDR2 is YYEEEE. The V segment lost 3 bases and the J segment 7 bases; nucleotides outside the gene matches: 6.

The V and J genes are TRBV27 and TRBJ2-7; the match to TRBD2 covers 7 bases. The germline V gene encodes CDR1 MNHEY and CDR2 SMNVEV (reference sequence). This CDR3 has 14 amino acids. Trimming took 2 bases from V and 0 from J; bases not matched to a gene: 1. CDR3 region: CASSLIAGSYEQYF. The CDR3, as DNA: TGTGCCAGCAGTTTAATAGCGGGCTCCTACGAGCAGTACTTC.

The chain combines TRBV2 with TRBJ2-2; TRBD1 matches at 9 bases. The CDR3 has 15 residues. V lost 3 bases and J lost 4; bases outside the gene matches: 3. The germline V gene encodes CDR1 SNHLY and CDR2 FYNNEI. In DNA, the CDR3 is TGTGCCAGCAGTGAGGCGACAGGGGGCACCGGGGAGCTGTTTTTT. Residues: CASSEATGGTGELFF.

The gene calls are TRBV28 and TRBJ2-5; weak D call: TRBD1 (5 bases). The CDR3 is 15 residues long. CDR1 is MDHEN and CDR2 is SYDVKM in the germline V gene. Trimming pared 3 bases from V and 4 bases from J, leaving 15 bases between. The CDR3 nucleotides are TGTGCCAGCAGTTTTCTTACAGGCTTCCGAGAGACCCAGTACTTC. Protein product: CASSFLTGFRETQYF.

The CDR3: CASSQQTGFNTEAFF. DNA of the CDR3: TGTGCCAGCTCACAGCAGACGGGATTTAACACTGAAGCTTTCTTT. The chain is built from TRBV18 and TRBJ1-1, with D unclear. Germline CDR1 is KGHSH and CDR2 is LQKENI. Trimming shortened V by 4 bases and J by 2 bases, and 14 bases separated the two germline ends. This CDR3 comprises 15 residues.

J is TRBJ1-2 and V is TRBV19, with D uncertain. V was cut by 7 bases and J by 2 bases, with 17 bases left in between. Germline V gives CDR1 LNHDA, CDR2 SQIVND (reference sequence). The CDR3 contains 15 residues. DNA of the CDR3: TGTGCCAGTACCCTATACAGCGGAGGGAACTATGGCTACACCTTC. Protein sequence: CASTLYSGGNYGYTF.

The chain has TRBV11-3 and TRBJ2-2, with D possibly matching TRBD2 (7 bases). Trimming took 3 bases from V and 8 from J, leaving 10 bases between them. The CDR3 loop spans 13 amino acids. Germline CDR1 is SGHNT and CDR2 is YENEEA. The CDR3 region is CASSLRGPGELFF. For the CDR3, the DNA is TGTGCCAGCAGCTTGCGGGGGCCAGGGGAGCTGTTTTTT.